This T cell receptor (beta chain) was recovered during a study of T-cell reconstitution after alpha-beta-depleted transplantation in children. A library of TCRbeta sequences, prepared with unique molecular identifiers, was generated. TCRdb called the PCR reads again in MiXCR, with one record for every CDR3 protein. The sample shows 420,000 or so distinct CDR3 sequences, around 9.9% of them seen only once. This clonotype appeared many times. The CDR3 spans 14 residues. Germline-derived CDR1 and CDR2 are MNHEY and SMNVEV (reference sequence). V gave up 2 bases and J gave up 14 bases; unmatched junction bases: 9.

This sequence originates from a human donor who donated a stem cell graft to a child with acute myeloid leukemia. The sequences come from PBMCs from the stem cell graft donor, collected from the stem cell graft. The chain couples TRBV27 to TRBJ1-6; 7 bases fit TRBD1. The CDR3 loop is CASSLRDSTGTLHF. The CDR3 DNA reads TGTGCCAGCAGTTTAAGGGACTCGACAGGGACCCTCCACTTT.